This is a list of T cell receptor beta chains from one sample in a study of regulatory T cells in long-lasting Graves disease. A single record per CDR3 protein comes from TCRdb applying MiXCR to the multiplex PCR reads. The table has fewer than 550,000 distinct CDR3 sequences, 16% seen once; the top ten hold 20% to 25%. These same data were also listed under a study on T cells in Graves' hyperthyroidism and ophthalmopathy.

This specimen was peripheral blood mononuclear cells (PBMCs), taken at new diagnosis, from a patient treated with antithyroid drugs. Source of these receptors: a woman younger than 30 with Graves disease. Each CDR3 is given with its conserved first and last residue. Fields, in order: V gene, CDR3 protein.

TRBV12-3/TRBV12-4 | CASSHGLHQPQHF
TRBV2 | CASSERQEVGYTF
TRBV20-1 | CSAPERSVPLYEQYF
TRBV10-2 | CASSDPGNGETQYF
TRBV12-3/TRBV12-4 | CASSTGTFYFNEQFF
TRBV30 | CAWSVDRHYGYTF
TRBV10-3 | CAITLNGDYEQYF
TRBV30 | CAWSVLGGANTEAFF
TRBV28 | CASSWSGYEQYF
TRBV28 | CASRRPGGEQYF
TRBV2 | CASRRGAGALSEQYF
TRBV7-3 | CASSLIGPAGDTQYF
TRBV28 | CASSTGPSGGYTF
TRBV30 | CAWSPLAVTGELFF
TRBV4-3 | CASSQSIGTGGFPDTQYF
TRBV7-2 | CASSLRAAGQFF
TRBV2 | CASSPWTGTSGNTIYF
TRBV15 | CATGAPNYEQYF
TRBV10-3 | CAISGGGLAGNNEQFF
TRBV19 | CASSITLLNTEAFF
TRBV12-3/TRBV12-4 | CASGAVPDTQYF
TRBV18 | CASSPLWRGNTEAFF
TRBV28 | CASTDRPDGYTF
TRBV29-1 | CSVEGMLASRQETQYF
TRBV18 | CASSPNPGSLNQPQHF
TRBV5-1 | CASSFGQGHYGYTF
TRBV6-2/TRBV6-3 | CASSTSGMLETQYF
TRBV5-1 | CASRDLTSENEQFF
TRBV5-4 | CASSPLGQGPDTQYF
TRBV9 | CASSAKQGENIQYF
TRBV7-9 | CASSLFLGSNTDTQYF
TRBV29-1 | CSVYDRGELFF
TRBV2 | CASRRSGRADTQYF
TRBV7-9 | CASSSPQGTPQHF
TRBV20-1 | CSASSSKETQYF
TRBV6-1 | CASTERRPTYEQYF
TRBV25-1 | CASSEAGQAGHQPQHF
TRBV30 | CAWTLQAGYGYTF
TRBV7-2 | CASSLAWGRPGEQYF
TRBV20-1 | CSATAAWEQYF
TRBV7-9 | CASSPYPGQAENIQYF
TRBV11-2 | CASSLEGPGYNEQFF
TRBV27 | CASSPGTGWKHSPLHF
TRBV6-1 | CASSETGGSGNTIYF
TRBV4-3 | CASSQTSGRFDEQFF
TRBV11-3 | CASTREVQFNYGYTF
TRBV11-2 | CASSLETHYEQYF
TRBV30 | CAWNLGGHTDTQYF
TRBV12-3/TRBV12-4 | CASRYSGEDTQYF
TRBV29-1 | CSVERVGPYNEQFF
TRBV5-1 | CASSLGQGLDTQYF